Listed below are T cell receptor beta chains from one sample, sequenced in a study of breast tumors, draining lymph nodes, adjacent tissues. A single record per CDR3 protein comes from TCRdb applying MiXCR to the multiplex PCR reads. Of about 230,000 distinct CDR3 sequences detected, 32% appear once; the ten largest clones hold 1.3% to 1.5%. Sequences were obtained from axillary lymph node tissue. These receptors originate from a female donor with breast cancer. Some clones in this sample may be carry-over from other donors' samples. The CDR3 runs from the conserved cysteine through the conserved F or W. The D gene is left open where the match is weak. Clone size appears in some rows only: once, few, many, or a class for an expanded clone.

-	-	TRBV15	TRBJ2-1	CATSRVPVPNEQFF	TGTGCCACCAGCAGAGTCCCGGTCCCAAATGAGCAGTTCTTC
many	TRBD2	TRBV20-1	TRBJ2-7	CSAEAGGPSYEQYF	TGCAGTGCCGAGGCGGGAGGGCCGTCCTACGAGCAGTACTTC
few	-	TRBV7-9	TRBJ1-6	CASSSGESLHF	TGTGCCAGCAGCTCAGGGGAGTCCCTCCACTTT
many	TRBD2	TRBV5-4	TRBJ2-1	CASSLEGGSSYNEQFF	TGTGCCAGCAGCTTGGAGGGCGGGAGCTCCTACAATGAGCAGTTCTTC
-	TRBD1	TRBV5-5	TRBJ2-3	CASSLMDRGQYF	TGTGCCAGCAGCTTGATGGACAGGGGGCAGTATTTT
few	-	TRBV6-2/TRBV6-3	TRBJ2-1	CASSFAGFNEQFF	TGTGCCAGCAGTTTTGCAGGGTTTAATGAGCAGTTCTTC
many	TRBD2	TRBV6-5	TRBJ2-5	CASRRLAVSGGETQYF	TGTGCCAGCAGGAGACTAGCGGTTTCGGGGGGGGAGACCCAGTACTTC
many	-	TRBV10-3	TRBJ1-5	CAISELGGQPQHF	TGTGCCATCAGTGAGTTAGGTGGCCAGCCCCAGCATTTT
-	TRBD1	TRBV20-1	TRBJ2-5	CSAREQGDLECF	TGCAGTGCTAGAGAACAGGGGGACCTTGAGTGCTTC
many	TRBD1	TRBV7-2	TRBJ1-5	CASSTGTGGGQPQHF	TGTGCCAGCAGCACCGGGACAGGGGGCGGACAGCCCCAGCATTTT
-	TRBD1	TRBV11-2	TRBJ1-1	CASGPTGGAVEAFF	TGTGCCAGCGGCCCGACAGGGGGCGCGGTTGAAGCTTTCTTT
-	TRBD1	TRBV6-1	TRBJ2-3	CASSHTRQGGDTQYF	TGTGCCAGCAGTCACACCCGACAGGGGGGGGATACGCAGTATTTT